This T cell receptor beta chain stems from a study of identical twins. Study-wide findings and caveats: Models underestimated out-of-frame TCR alpha sharing in monozygotic twins. Conclusions leaned on cross-sectional statistical analysis and did not track the same donors over time. Clonotypes of the beta chain that were abundant in cord blood carried fewer insertions (memory repertoires showed none).

Unique molecular identifiers were present on cDNA, and template switching added a universal primer site. TCRdb processed the 5' RACE reads anew with MiXCR; each CDR3 protein has one entry. The data contain roughly 1.6 million distinct CDR3 sequences, roughly a third of them singletons. The CDR3 consists of 15 residues. The germline gives CDR1 DFQATT, CDR2 SNEGSKA (reference sequence). A few counts support this clonotype. Its antigen is undetermined. Sequencing was performed on cord blood. The chain joins TRBV20-1 to TRBJ2-5, with 12 bases matching TRBD2. The J call may be incorrect, as the DNA end agrees better with TRBJ2-7. This sequence originates from a newborn girl in good health. The CDR3 DNA sequence: TGCAGTGCTAGTCTTCGCCTAGCGGGAGGGTACGAGCAGTACTTC. This translates into CSASLRLAGGYEQYF.